A selection of T cell receptor beta chains follows, all from one sample in a study of cytomegalovirus exposure and HLA in healthy donors. Clones were sequenced by immunoSEQ multiplex PCR, and TCRdb holds only the in-frame ones, with some missing. Of fewer than 200,000 clones in the sample, about 82% were seen once. The sample taken for sequencing was PBMCs. The receptors here all came from a woman under 30 in good health and CMV-seronegative. Each CDR3 is given with its conserved first and last residue. Fields, in order: V gene, J gene, D gene, clone size, CDR3 DNA, CDR3 protein. A D gene is named only where the DNA matches it firmly. Rows give clone size only sometimes, using once, few, many, or a class for an expanded clone.

>TRBV2|TRBJ2-3|.|once
TGTGCCAGCAGTGTGAGCGGCGTCATTGGCACAGATACGCAGTATTTT
CASSVSGVIGTDTQYF
>TRBV29-1|TRBJ2-5|.|few
TGCAGCGTTGTGAGGGAAGGCGGTGGGAGCCCAGAGACCCAGTACTTC
CSVVREGGGSPETQYF
>TRBV6-1|TRBJ2-3|TRBD1|once
TGTGCCAGCGAGACAGGGTTTAGCACAGATACGCAGTATTTT
CASETGFSTDTQYF
>TRBV6-5|TRBJ1-1|.|few
TGTGCCAGCCGGATTGAGGGACTCGCTGAAGCTTTCTTT
CASRIEGLAEAFF
>TRBV10-1|TRBJ2-3|TRBD2|.
TGCGCCAGCAGCTCAGGGACTAGCGGGAGAAATACGCAGTATTTT
CASSSGTSGRNTQYF
>TRBV28|TRBJ1-4|TRBD1|.
TGTGCCAGCAACCGGTGGCAGGGGGCAATAGGTCAGGGTAATGAAAAACTGTTTTTT
CASNRWQGAIGQGNEKLFF
>TRBV28|TRBJ2-1|.|once
TGTGCCAGCAGTTTTATAAGCGGAGGGAGAGGGGAGCAGTTCTTC
CASSFISGGRGEQFF
>TRBV4-3|TRBJ2-7|TRBD2|.
TGCGCCAGCAGCCCGGGACTAGCGGTCTACGAGCAGTACTTC
CASSPGLAVYEQYF
>TRBV7-9|TRBJ1-1|TRBD1|.
TGTGCCAGCAGCTACCGGAGGGGGCTAGGCACTGAAGCTTTCTTT
CASSYRRGLGTEAFF
>TRBV25-1|TRBJ1-1|TRBD1|few
TGTGCCAGCAGTGACCTAGGACAGGTGAACACTGAAGCTTTCTTT
CASSDLGQVNTEAFF
>TRBV29-1|TRBJ2-7|.|.
TGCAGCGTTTGCGGAGCCGGGGACGAGCAGTACTTC
CSVCGAGDEQYF
>TRBV5-6|TRBJ1-1|TRBD1|.
TGTGCCAGCAGCAGAACAGGGGGCGCGGATACTGAAGCTTTCTTT
CASSRTGGADTEAFF
>TRBV4-1|TRBJ2-1|.|.
TGCGCCAGCAGCCAAGATAAGCGGATTAACTCCTACAATGAGCAGTTCTTC
CASSQDKRINSYNEQFF
>TRBV2|TRBJ1-2|.|few
TGTGCCAGACTGGAACAGGGACCCCGGTATGGCTACACCTTC
CARLEQGPRYGYTF
>TRBV6-6|TRBJ2-3|.|once
TGTGCCAGCATACGGGCAGGGGGCACAGATACGCAGTATTTT
CASIRAGGTDTQYF
>TRBV28|TRBJ2-6|TRBD1|few
TGTGCCAGCAGTTTGGGGACAGTCGCTGGGGCCAACGTCCTGACTTTC
CASSLGTVAGANVLTF
>TRBV4-1|TRBJ2-7|.|.
TGCGCCAGCAGCCAAGCCATGGTCCCGAGGATATACGAGCAGTACTTC
CASSQAMVPRIYEQYF
>TRBV6-5|TRBJ2-5|.|.
TGTGCCAGCAGTTACTCTGGGGAGCCAGAGACCCAGTACTTC
CASSYSGEPETQYF
>TRBV19|TRBJ1-5|TRBD1|.
TGTGCCAGTAGTATAATGGGACAGGGGGCGGACGATCAGCCCCAGCATTTT
CASSIMGQGADDQPQHF
>TRBV5-6|TRBJ2-7|TRBD2|.
TGTGCCAGCAGCTTGGCCCAGCGGGAGGGGAGCTCCTACGAGCAGTACTTC
CASSLAQREGSSYEQYF
>TRBV10-3|TRBJ2-7|.|.
TGTGCCATCAGTGACCTAGAACAGGGTTCCTACGAGCAGTACTTC
CAISDLEQGSYEQYF